The rows below give T cell receptor beta chains drawn from one sample of a study of blood T cell repertoires in COVID-19. Profiled with immunoSEQ multiplex PCR; TCRdb holds only in-frame clones, not every one. The data show some 200,000 clones, about 88% seen once. The sample comprised peripheral blood. The source is a man between 65 and 85 years old with acute or convalescent COVID-19. Both conserved end residues are trimmed from each CDR3. Fields, in order: D gene, V gene, J gene, CDR3 protein. D genes are given only for firm matches.

D gene: TRBD1
V gene: TRBV2
J gene: TRBJ1-5
CDR3 protein: ASSFDRGSNQPQH

D gene: TRBD1
V gene: TRBV10-3
J gene: TRBJ1-5
CDR3 protein: AISESGGLVKPQH

D gene: TRBD2
V gene: TRBV24-1
J gene: TRBJ2-7
CDR3 protein: ATSDPNSGDSYEQY

D gene: TRBD1
V gene: TRBV2
J gene: TRBJ2-2
CDR3 protein: ASRGDRGQPGELF

D gene: -
V gene: TRBV6-5
J gene: TRBJ1-5
CDR3 protein: ASSLQSNQPQH

D gene: TRBD2
V gene: TRBV5-5
J gene: TRBJ2-5
CDR3 protein: ASSLERGRAQGETQY

D gene: -
V gene: TRBV25-1
J gene: TRBJ2-7
CDR3 protein: ASSETWGGQY

D gene: -
V gene: TRBV7-9
J gene: TRBJ1-4
CDR3 protein: ASSPDRITNEKLF

D gene: -
V gene: TRBV5-5
J gene: TRBJ2-5
CDR3 protein: ASSFGRQNQETQY

D gene: TRBD2
V gene: TRBV24-1
J gene: TRBJ2-1
CDR3 protein: ATSGATSGRNEQF

D gene: -
V gene: TRBV5-8
J gene: TRBJ1-1
CDR3 protein: ASSLIPGNTEAF

D gene: TRBD1
V gene: TRBV28
J gene: TRBJ2-5
CDR3 protein: ASSPRGTGFLETQY

D gene: TRBD2
V gene: TRBV28
J gene: TRBJ2-7
CDR3 protein: ASSFLSSGVAYEQY

D gene: TRBD2
V gene: TRBV5-7
J gene: TRBJ2-1
CDR3 protein: ASTLGGLASSSYNEQF

D gene: TRBD1
V gene: TRBV19
J gene: TRBJ1-5
CDR3 protein: ASRRGTGLGNQPQH

D gene: TRBD1
V gene: TRBV6-4
J gene: TRBJ2-1
CDR3 protein: ASSPGGAGSQQF

D gene: -
V gene: TRBV12-3/TRBV12-4
J gene: TRBJ1-2
CDR3 protein: ASSGGGYGYT

D gene: -
V gene: TRBV15
J gene: TRBJ1-1
CDR3 protein: ATSRQATNEAF

D gene: TRBD1
V gene: TRBV3-1/TRBV3-2
J gene: TRBJ1-5
CDR3 protein: ASSLGQGGNQPQH

D gene: TRBD1
V gene: TRBV7-2
J gene: TRBJ1-1
CDR3 protein: ASSWRGWTGSGGNTEAF

D gene: -
V gene: TRBV7-9
J gene: TRBJ1-1
CDR3 protein: ASSPPTEYTEAF

D gene: TRBD2
V gene: TRBV5-1
J gene: TRBJ2-1
CDR3 protein: ASSLGASGYNEQF

D gene: TRBD2
V gene: TRBV28
J gene: TRBJ2-7
CDR3 protein: ASSPLSGLAGAEQY

D gene: -
V gene: TRBV12-3/TRBV12-4
J gene: TRBJ1-1
CDR3 protein: ASGRGNTEAF

D gene: TRBD2
V gene: TRBV3-1/TRBV3-2
J gene: TRBJ2-7
CDR3 protein: ASSQLASGGEQY

D gene: TRBD1
V gene: TRBV7-8
J gene: TRBJ1-3
CDR3 protein: ASSLQGAVSGNTIY

D gene: -
V gene: TRBV4-1
J gene: TRBJ1-5
CDR3 protein: ASSQDDKTSQNQPQH

D gene: -
V gene: TRBV11-2
J gene: TRBJ2-3
CDR3 protein: ASSLGGSASTDTQY

D gene: TRBD2
V gene: TRBV7-3
J gene: TRBJ2-7
CDR3 protein: ASSLKESFLAGSDDYEQY

D gene: -
V gene: TRBV6-5
J gene: TRBJ2-7
CDR3 protein: ASSRRGGISYEQY

D gene: -
V gene: TRBV15
J gene: TRBJ2-5
CDR3 protein: ATSSPRGGKETQY

D gene: -
V gene: TRBV7-2
J gene: TRBJ2-7
CDR3 protein: ASSLSNSYEQY

D gene: -
V gene: TRBV6-5
J gene: TRBJ1-5
CDR3 protein: ASNTGYQPQH

D gene: -
V gene: TRBV28
J gene: TRBJ1-2
CDR3 protein: ASSRGSNYGYT

D gene: TRBD2
V gene: TRBV19
J gene: TRBJ2-2
CDR3 protein: ASCEEGGRRTGELF